This T cell receptor (beta chain) was retrieved from a study of blood T cell repertoires in COVID-19. Study summary: Acute-phase and convalescent COVID-19 samples originated in the United States, Italy and Spain.

Per the germline V gene, CDR1 is MGHRA and CDR2 is YSYEKL. The CDR3 has 17 residues. The V gene lost 1 base and the J gene lost 0 bases, with 13 bases spanning the gap. Measured with immunoSEQ multiplex PCR; TCRdb has only the in-frame clones, and not every one. The sample has about 150,000 clones, approximately 90% seen once. Sequencing was done on a sample of peripheral blood. The TCR comes from a man in his 60s with active or convalescent COVID-19. V gene TRBV4-1 combines with J gene TRBJ2-1; possible D gene TRBD2, 5 bases. CDR3 loop: CASSQGRGKSSYNEQFF. CDR3 DNA sequence: TGCGCCAGCAGCCAAGGGAGAGGGAAGAGCTCCTACAATGAGCAGTTCTTC.